The 25 T cell receptor beta chains in this list originate from one sample, sequenced in a study of shared clonotypes between healthy human individuals. Sequenced by immunoSEQ multiplex PCR; TCRdb stores in-frame clones only, minus some. The sample records approximately 600,000 clones, roughly 95% being singletons. Naive CD8 isolation took CD45RO-negative cells positively selected for CCR7 and excluded terminally differentiated effector memory CD45RA+ cells. Sequenced material: naive CD8+ T cells sorted from blood. These receptors were collected from a woman in her 30s in good health.

CDR3 sequence: CASSVWEIGWEQYF. The CDR3 DNA reads TGTGCCAGCAGCGTATGGGAGATCGGATGGGAGCAGTACTTC. The chain links TRBV9 to TRBJ2-7, with D possibly being TRBD2 (5 bases). CDR3 length: 14 amino acids. In germline, CDR1 is SGDLS, CDR2 YYNGEE. The germline V and J ends were trimmed by 1 base and 7 bases, with 15 bases remaining between them.

This chain joins TRBV6-1 and TRBJ1-2; TRBD1 is a possible D gene (5 bases). V was pared by 3 bases and J by 1 base, with 15 bases between. Germline assignment: CDR1 MNHNS and CDR2 SASEGT. The CDR3 totals 16 residues. The CDR3 nucleotides read TGTGCCAGCAGTGATCTAGACAGCGACTTTAACTATGGCTACACCTTC. The encoded protein is CASSDLDSDFNYGYTF.

The chain carries TRBV7-6 and TRBJ2-3; the match to TRBD2 covers 9 bases. With 1 base clipped from V and 2 bases from J, the junction kept 4 bases outside the gene matches. The CDR3 runs to 16 residues. CDR1 and CDR2 (germline): SGHVS, FNYEAQ. CDR3 nucleotides: TGTGCCAGCAGCTTAGAAGCGGGAGGTCTCACAGATACGCAGTATTTT. This sequence encodes CASSLEAGGLTDTQYF.

This sequence joins TRBV7-9 and TRBJ2-7; no firm D call. Trimming cost V 2 bases and J 5 bases, with 7 bases left between them. This CDR3 contains 12 residues. From germline, CDR1 is SEHNR and CDR2 FQNEAQ (reference sequence). The CDR3 sequence is CASSLKIHEQYF. DNA of the CDR3: TGTGCCAGCAGCTTAAAAATCCACGAGCAGTACTTC.

The V call is TRBV7-2, the J call TRBJ1-5; D gene ambiguous. This CDR3 is 15 amino acids long. CDR1 SGHTA and CDR2 FQGNSA come from the germline V gene. V was cut by 5 bases and J by 0 bases, with 11 bases left in between. The CDR3 nucleotides read TGTGCCAGCAGCCCACTACTTTATAGCAATCAGCCCCAGCATTTT. The encoded protein is CASSPLLYSNQPQHF.

The V and J genes are TRBV19 and TRBJ1-2; no clear D. CDR1 is LNHDA, CDR2 SQIVND, per germline (reference sequence). V lost 4 bases to trimming and J lost 2 bases, with 14 bases between them. The CDR3 totals 15 residues. The CDR3 coding sequence is TGTGCCAGTAGTACCTGGGCCAGACTAAACTATGGCTACACCTTC. Translation gives CASSTWARLNYGYTF.

The rearrangement links TRBV7-9 to TRBJ2-1, with D perhaps assigned TRBD1 or TRBD2 (5 bases each). The CDR3 contains 13 residues. Trimming removed 5 bases at V and 5 bases at J, with 10 bases between. The germline V gene encodes CDR1 SEHNR and CDR2 FQNEAQ (reference sequence). The CDR3: CASSGLGDNEQFF. In DNA form, the CDR3 reads TGTGCCAGCAGCGGGCTGGGGGACAATGAGCAGTTCTTC.

The chain joins TRBV7-9 to TRBJ2-7, with D possibly matching TRBD2 (5 bases). CDR3 length equals 15 residues. Trimming removed 2 bases at V and 5 bases at J, with 16 bases between. Germline CDR1 reads SEHNR; CDR2 reads FQNEAQ (reference sequence). This CDR3 reads CASSLNVGGMHEQYF. DNA for the CDR3: TGTGCCAGCAGCTTAAACGTTGGAGGAATGCACGAGCAGTACTTC.

The V call is TRBV28, the J call TRBJ1-5; D remains unclear. The germline V gene encodes CDR1 MDHEN and CDR2 SYDVKM. This CDR3 spans 15 amino acids. Trimming removed 6 bases at V and 7 bases at J, with 19 bases between. The DNA for the CDR3 is TGTGCCAGCAGCGCCCCGGGAGGGTTAGGCCAGCCCCAGCATTTT. This gives the protein CASSAPGGLGQPQHF.

This clone was seen more than once but under ten times. The chain is built from TRBV30 and TRBJ2-3; no definite D call. The germline V and J ends were trimmed by 0 bases and 2 bases, with 9 bases remaining between them. From germline, CDR1 is GTSNPN and CDR2 SVGIG (reference sequence). The CDR3 spans 14 residues. The CDR3 sequence: CAWSVLGNTDTQYF. The CDR3 nucleotides read TGTGCCTGGAGTGTATTGGGGAACACAGATACGCAGTATTTT.

This clone came up once. J is TRBJ1-4 and V is TRBV18, with D unresolved. There are 15 residues in the CDR3. Germline values: CDR1 KGHSH, CDR2 LQKENI. Trimming cost V 2 bases and J 0 bases, with 7 bases left between them. The CDR3: CASSPTKTTNEKLFF. CDR3 bases: TGTGCCAGCTCACCAACGAAAACAACTAATGAAAAACTGTTTTTT.

The chain recombines TRBV28 with TRBJ2-5, with 7 bases lining up with TRBD2. With V trimmed by 7 bases and J by 0 bases, 5 bases remained unmatched. Per germline, CDR1 MDHEN and CDR2 SYDVKM. This CDR3 spans 14 amino acids. Here the CDR3 DNA reads TGTGCCAGCACCCGGGAGGACTACCAAGAGACCCAGTACTTC. It codes for CASTREDYQETQYF.

The count of this clone is one. This sample also contains other DNA sequences that code for the same CDR3. The V gene is TRBV28, the J gene TRBJ2-7, with a tentative D call TRBD1 (6 bases). The CDR3 spans 14 residues. The germline V gene encodes CDR1 MDHEN and CDR2 SYDVKM. Trimming left V 3 bases short and J 1 base short, with 10 bases between. The CDR3 DNA sequence: TGTGCCAGCAGTTTCCCAGGGGAGTCCTACGAGCAGTACTTC. It yields the protein CASSFPGESYEQYF.

The genes are TRBV4-1 and TRBJ1-3, with D possibly being TRBD1 (6 bases). The ends were cut back, 1 base at V and 0 bases at J, with 7 bases in the middle. In germline, CDR1 is MGHRA, CDR2 YSYEKL. CDR3 length equals 15 residues. CDR3 DNA: TGCGCCAGCAGCCAAGCAGGGGCCTCTGGAAACACCATATATTTT. It translates to CASSQAGASGNTIYF.

V usage is TRBV2 and J usage is TRBJ1-1; D is uncertain. The V gene's germline CDR1 is SNHLY and CDR2 FYNNEI. The CDR3 sequence is 18 residues long. V dropped 4 bases and J dropped 0 bases, with 21 bases sitting between them. This CDR3 is CASSGPRMGSPLNTEAFF. As DNA, the CDR3 is TGTGCCAGCAGTGGTCCTAGGATGGGCAGCCCATTGAACACTGAAGCTTTCTTT.

The CDR3 spells CASSLAVQPPREQYF. CDR3 sequence (DNA): TGTGCCAGCAGCTTAGCTGTCCAGCCACCGAGGGAGCAGTACTTC. The chain carries TRBV7-2 and TRBJ2-7, with D unclear. V dropped 0 bases and J dropped 7 bases, with 16 bases sitting between them. Germline V lookup: CDR1 SGHTA, CDR2 FQGNSA. The CDR3 spans 15 residues.

This chain joins TRBV11-2 and TRBJ2-3; perhaps TRBD2 as D (5 bases). The V end lost 3 bases, the J end lost 5 bases, and 12 bases lay between the germline ends. The germline V gene encodes CDR1 SGHAT and CDR2 FQNNGV. The CDR3 runs to 14 residues. The CDR3 is CASSLDVGEDTQYF. The CDR3 region has the DNA TGTGCCAGCAGCTTGGATGTGGGAGAAGATACGCAGTATTTT.

This clone was seen once. The CDR3 DNA sequence: TGTGCCAGCAGTTTAGGTCCCTCGACAGGGCCCCAGCATTTT. It encodes CASSLGPSTGPQHF. The rearrangement uses TRBV27 and TRBJ1-5; tentative D call: TRBD1 (6 bases). V shed 2 bases and J shed 9 bases, with 14 bases lying between them. The germline V gene has CDR1 MNHEY and CDR2 SMNVEV (reference sequence). This CDR3 has 14 residues.

This chain links TRBV28 with TRBJ2-5, with TRBD2 identical over 11 bases. Germline CDR1 reads MDHEN; CDR2 reads SYDVKM. J lost 11 bases, V lost 3 bases, and 11 bases had no gene match. This CDR3 has 15 residues. In DNA, the CDR3 is TGTGCCAGCAGTTTGTTGTCTAGCGGGAGGAACGGGCAGTACTTC. As protein: CASSLLSSGRNGQYF.

This rearrangement joins TRBV28 to TRBJ2-1; no firm D call. Germline V lookup: CDR1 MDHEN, CDR2 SYDVKM. There are 14 residues in the CDR3. The ends were cut back, 6 bases at V and 10 bases at J, with 19 bases in the middle. CDR3: CASRALGSLLEQFF. DNA for the CDR3: TGTGCCAGCAGGGCCCTCGGAAGTCTGCTGGAGCAGTTCTTC.

This clone came up many times. Other DNA sequences in the same sample also yield this CDR3. This rearrangement joins TRBV5-4 to TRBJ2-5, with no clear D. Germline lookup yields CDR1 SGHNT and CDR2 YYREEE (reference sequence). The CDR3 has 13 residues. V was trimmed by 0 bases and J by 1 base, leaving 4 bases between them. CDR3 sequence (DNA): TGTGCCAGCAGCTTGGAGGCCCAAGAGACCCAGTACTTC. Translation: CASSLEAQETQYF.

The CDR3 here is CASSRTGQRGTQYF. CDR3 in DNA: TGTGCCAGCAGCAGGACTGGTCAAAGGGGTACGCAGTATTTT. This sequence joins TRBV21-1 and TRBJ2-3. TRBV21-1 is a recognized pseudogene. The CDR3 has 14 amino acids.

The chain recombines TRBV11-2 with TRBJ2-5; 11 bases match TRBD1. Germline lookup yields CDR1 SGHAT and CDR2 FQNNGV. The junction had 4 bases not matched to a gene; V was cut back by 5 bases and J by 2 bases. The CDR3 is made up of 15 amino acids. The CDR3 DNA sequence: TGTGCCAGCAGCCTAGGGACAGGGGGACAAGAGACCCAGTACTTC. It encodes CASSLGTGGQETQYF.

To note about this clone: In the same sample, other DNA sequences code for this CDR3. V and J are TRBV27 and TRBJ1-1, with TRBD1 as a possible D gene (5 bases). Trimming shortened V by 3 bases and J by 0 bases, and 8 bases separated the two germline ends. Germline CDR1 is MNHEY and CDR2 is SMNVEV (reference sequence). The CDR3 totals 14 residues. CDR3 nucleotide sequence: TGTGCCAGCAGTTTCGGGGGGTTGAACACTGAAGCTTTCTTT. Translation gives CASSFGGLNTEAFF.

This sequence joins TRBV11-2 and TRBJ1-1; 12 nucleotides line up with TRBD1. V lost 4 bases and J lost 4; bases outside the gene matches: 13. CDR3 length equals 18 residues. The germline gives CDR1 SGHAT, CDR2 FQNNGV. CDR3 bases: TGTGCCAGCAGCTCACGGCGGGGGACAGGGGGCTTCGGCACTGAAGCTTTCTTT. It encodes CASSSRRGTGGFGTEAFF.